These 5 T cell receptor beta chains share one sample of origin, sequenced in a study of blood T cell repertoires in COVID-19. Generated by immunoSEQ multiplex PCR, the TCRdb table keeps only in-frame clones and is missing some. The table has 270,000 or so clones, 86% seen once. Sequenced material: PBMCs or T cells enriched from blood (not recorded which). These receptors originate from a woman aged 18 to 35 who had recovered from COVID-19.

The gene calls are TRBV29-1 and TRBJ1-2; D is unresolved. With 7 bases removed from V and 8 bases from J, the gap between germline ends came to 8 bases. The germline V gene has CDR1 SQVTM and CDR2 ANQGSEA. This CDR3 is built from 9 residues. CDR3 loop: CSAGEGYTF. CDR3 nucleotide sequence: TGCAGCGCCGGGGAGGGCTACACCTTC.

This clone was seen a single time. The chain links TRBV11-3 to TRBJ2-3; TRBD2 matches at 10 bases. The CDR3 consists of 17 residues. With V trimmed by 1 base and J by 3 bases, 7 bases remained unmatched. Germline loops: CDR1 SGHNT, CDR2 YENEEA. CDR3 in DNA: TGTGCCAGCAGCTTAGGTATTAGCGGGGGGACGACAGATACGCAGTATTTT. Protein sequence: CASSLGISGGTTDTQYF.

The chain recombines TRBV29-1 with TRBJ1-2; maybe TRBD1 (5 bases). The V end lost 2 bases, the J end lost 1 base, and 20 bases lay between the germline ends. This CDR3 has 17 residues. Germline CDR1 reads SQVTM; CDR2 reads ANQGSEA. Here the CDR3 reads CSVEHPPGGVLNYGYTF. The CDR3 coding sequence is TGCAGCGTTGAACACCCCCCTGGAGGGGTACTTAACTATGGCTACACCTTC.

The table lists this clone with a count of one. The rearrangement uses TRBV7-6 and TRBJ1-1; 7 bases align to TRBD1. The CDR3 spans 14 residues. V dropped 5 bases and J dropped 4; count of bases not matched to a gene: 7. Germline loops: CDR1 SGHVS, CDR2 FNYEAQ. In nucleotides, the CDR3 is TGTGCCAGCAGCCTCAGGGCAGGGGGCACTGAAGCTTTCTTT. Its protein product is CASSLRAGGTEAFF.

The chain has TRBV5-1 and TRBJ2-7, with 7 bases aligning to TRBD1. Germline V gene data show CDR1 as SGHRS and CDR2 as YFSETQ. The CDR3 has 16 residues. The trim removed 1 base at V and 0 bases at J, leaving 7 bases unmatched. The CDR3 DNA is TGCGCCAGCAGCTTGAGGGGACAGAAAGACTCCTACGAGCAGTACTTC. Translated, it gives CASSLRGQKDSYEQYF.